This TCR beta chain was profiled in a study of blood T cells in healthy people across ages. Study-level results: Donors of long life had a larger count of naive CD4+ cells and greater diversity than aged donors. A roughly linear age-dependent decrease characterized TCR beta diversity per million T cells.

The sample providers were healthy Caucasian people from Russia, aged roughly 6 to 95. A remark on this clonotype: Its antigen is as yet unknown. A junction end diverges from the germline sequence, so it may reflect a read error.

PCR was performed a second time for 7 to 11 cycles using a sample-barcoded 5' primer and a J-beta primer mix. TCRdb reprocessed the 5' RACE reads via MiXCR and lists one record per CDR3 protein. The profile shows 550,000 to 750,000 distinct CDR3 sequences, more than 20% of them singletons. The CDR3 extends over 13 amino acids. Germline-derived CDR1 and CDR2 are DFQATT and SNEGSKA (reference sequence). Sequencing input: blood. V gene TRBV20-1 combines with J gene TRBJ2-2; the match to TRBD1 covers 8 bases. The sequence was collected from a man between 65 and 85 years old in good health. The CDR3 DNA follows: TGCAGTGGGAGACAGGGGAACACTGGGGAGCTGTTTTTT. This gives the protein CSGRQGNTGELFF.